This T cell receptor (beta chain) stems from a study of T-cell memory formation after mild COVID-19. Regarding the study as a whole: The second-wave clones peaking on day 37 were not confirmed as SARS-CoV-2-specific.

The CDR3 loop spans 16 amino acids. Germline V gene sequence: CDR1 MNHEY, CDR2 SVGEGT. The germline V and J ends were trimmed by 2 bases and 5 bases, with 15 bases remaining between them. With constant-segment primers, 5'RACE yielded cDNA libraries of TCR alpha and TCR beta that carried sample barcodes and UMIs. A single record per CDR3 protein comes from TCRdb applying MiXCR to the 5' RACE reads. The sample lists around 80,000 distinct CDR3 sequences; roughly 13% were seen once. This clonotype turned up a few times. Antigen unknown. The V and J genes are TRBV6-2 or TRBV6-3 and TRBJ2-2, with D perhaps TRBD2 (6 bases). Material for sequencing was PBMCs or a T cell subset sorted from them (not recorded which). The TCR sequence derives from a man aged 18 to 35 who had mild COVID-19 (a few samples of this study predate the infection). Cell type and time point are not known. CDR3: CASSYPRRAITGELFF. The CDR3 nucleotides read TGTGCCAGCAGTTACCCCCGGAGGGCTATTACCGGGGAGCTGTTTTTT.